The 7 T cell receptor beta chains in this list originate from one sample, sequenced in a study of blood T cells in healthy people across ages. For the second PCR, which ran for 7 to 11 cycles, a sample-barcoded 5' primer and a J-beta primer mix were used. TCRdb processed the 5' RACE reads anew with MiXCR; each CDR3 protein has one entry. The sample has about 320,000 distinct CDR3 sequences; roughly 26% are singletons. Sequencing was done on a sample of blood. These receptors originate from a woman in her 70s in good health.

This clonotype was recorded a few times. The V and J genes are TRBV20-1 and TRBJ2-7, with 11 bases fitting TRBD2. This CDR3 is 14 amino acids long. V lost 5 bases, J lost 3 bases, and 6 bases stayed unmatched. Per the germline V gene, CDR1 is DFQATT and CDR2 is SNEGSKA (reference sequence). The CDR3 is CSAVSGRALYEQYF. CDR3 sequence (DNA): TGCAGTGCTGTTAGCGGGAGGGCCCTCTACGAGCAGTACTTC.

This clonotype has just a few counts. In nucleotides, the CDR3 is TGCAGTGCTCCGATCGGACAGGGGAATTCACCCCTCCACTTT. Translating gives CSAPIGQGNSPLHF. The gene calls are TRBV20-1 and TRBJ1-6; 9 bases align to TRBD1. The J segment lost 7 bases and the V segment lost 5 bases, leaving 6 bases of the junction unmatched. This CDR3 comprises 14 residues. In germline, CDR1 is DFQATT, CDR2 SNEGSKA (reference sequence).

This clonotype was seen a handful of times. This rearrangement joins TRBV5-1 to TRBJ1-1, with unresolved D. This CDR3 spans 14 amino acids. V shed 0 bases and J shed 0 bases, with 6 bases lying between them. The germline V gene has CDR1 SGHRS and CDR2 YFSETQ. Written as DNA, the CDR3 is TGCGCCAGCAGCTTGGGATTCATGAACACTGAAGCTTTCTTT. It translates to CASSLGFMNTEAFF.

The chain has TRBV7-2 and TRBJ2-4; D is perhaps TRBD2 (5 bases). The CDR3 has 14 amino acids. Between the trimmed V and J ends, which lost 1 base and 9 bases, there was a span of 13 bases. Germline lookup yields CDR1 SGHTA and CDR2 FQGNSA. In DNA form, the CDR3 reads TGTGCCAGCAGCTTAGTAAGGGAAGGGAGCATTCAGTACTTC. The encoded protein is CASSLVREGSIQYF.

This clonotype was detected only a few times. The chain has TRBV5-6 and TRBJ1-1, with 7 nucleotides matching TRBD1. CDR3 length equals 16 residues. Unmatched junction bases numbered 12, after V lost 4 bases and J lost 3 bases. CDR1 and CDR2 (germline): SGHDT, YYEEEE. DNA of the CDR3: TGTGCCAGCAGCCTCTACCATTTGACAGGGCACACTGAAGCTTTCTTT. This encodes CASSLYHLTGHTEAFF.

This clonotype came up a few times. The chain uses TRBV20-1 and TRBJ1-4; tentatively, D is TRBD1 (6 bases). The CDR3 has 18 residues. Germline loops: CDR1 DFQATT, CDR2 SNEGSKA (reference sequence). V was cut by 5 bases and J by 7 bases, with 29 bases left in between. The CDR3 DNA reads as TGCAGTGCTCGCAGCGCCGCGGACAGTCGCAGGAGGAGTGAAAAACTGTTTTTT. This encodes CSARSAADSRRRSEKLFF.

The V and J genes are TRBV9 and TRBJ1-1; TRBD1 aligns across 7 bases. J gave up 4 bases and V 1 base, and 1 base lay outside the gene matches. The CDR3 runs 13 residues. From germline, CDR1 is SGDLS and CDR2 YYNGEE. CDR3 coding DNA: TGTGCCAGCAGCGTATCAGGGGGCACTGAAGCTTTCTTT. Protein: CASSVSGGTEAFF.